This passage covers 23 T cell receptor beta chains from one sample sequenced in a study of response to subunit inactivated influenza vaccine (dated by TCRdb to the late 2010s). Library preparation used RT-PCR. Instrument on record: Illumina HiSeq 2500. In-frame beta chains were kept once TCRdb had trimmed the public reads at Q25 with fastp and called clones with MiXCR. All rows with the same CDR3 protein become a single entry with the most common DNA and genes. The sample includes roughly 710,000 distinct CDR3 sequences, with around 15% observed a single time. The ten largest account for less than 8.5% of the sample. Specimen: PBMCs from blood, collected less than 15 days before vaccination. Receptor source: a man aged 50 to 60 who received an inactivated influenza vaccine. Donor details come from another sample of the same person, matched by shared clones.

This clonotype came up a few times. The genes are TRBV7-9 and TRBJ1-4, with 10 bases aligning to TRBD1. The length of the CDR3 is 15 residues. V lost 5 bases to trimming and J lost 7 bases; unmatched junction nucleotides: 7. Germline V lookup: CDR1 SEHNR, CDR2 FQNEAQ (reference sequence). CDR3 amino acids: CASSARDRGSEKLFF. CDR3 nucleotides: TGTGCCAGCAGCGCCAGGGACAGGGGAAGTGAAAAACTGTTTTTT.

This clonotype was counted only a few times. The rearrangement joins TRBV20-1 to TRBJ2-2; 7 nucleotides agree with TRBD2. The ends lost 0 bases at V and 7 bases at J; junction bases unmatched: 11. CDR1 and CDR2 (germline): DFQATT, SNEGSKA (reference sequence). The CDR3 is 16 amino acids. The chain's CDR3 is CSARERAGKAVGELFF. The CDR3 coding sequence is TGCAGTGCTAGAGAAAGAGCGGGAAAGGCGGTCGGGGAGCTGTTTTTT.

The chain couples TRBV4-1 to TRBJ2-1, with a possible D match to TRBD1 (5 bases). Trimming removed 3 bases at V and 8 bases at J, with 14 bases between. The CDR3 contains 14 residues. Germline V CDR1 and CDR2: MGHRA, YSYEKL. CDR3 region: CASSHPTGRDEQFF. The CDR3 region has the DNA TGCGCCAGCAGCCATCCTACAGGCCGCGATGAGCAGTTCTTC.

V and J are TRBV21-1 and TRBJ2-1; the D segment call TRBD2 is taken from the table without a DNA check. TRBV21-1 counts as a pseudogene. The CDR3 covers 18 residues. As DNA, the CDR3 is TGTGCCAGCAGCAAAGCTTTTGGACTAGCGGGAGTACTCAATGAGCAGTTCTTC. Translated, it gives CASSKAFGLAGVLNEQFF.

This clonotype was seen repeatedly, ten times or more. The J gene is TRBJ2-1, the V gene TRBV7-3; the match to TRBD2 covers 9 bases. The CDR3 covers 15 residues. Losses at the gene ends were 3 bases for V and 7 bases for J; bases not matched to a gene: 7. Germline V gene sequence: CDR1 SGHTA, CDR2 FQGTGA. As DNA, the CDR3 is TGTGCCAGCAGCTTGGGAGCGGGAGGTAGTAATGAGCAGTTCTTC. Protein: CASSLGAGGSNEQFF.

The CDR3 is CASSQPPGAGEGEKLFF. In nucleotides, the CDR3 is TGCGCCAGCAGCCAACCCCCAGGGGCGGGGGAGGGTGAAAAACTGTTTTTT. The chain combines TRBV4-3 with TRBJ1-4, with a weak D call TRBD1 (6 bases). The CDR3 runs to 17 residues. Germline V gene sequence: CDR1 LGHNA, CDR2 YSLEER. Trimming removed 2 bases at V and 7 bases at J, with 20 bases between.

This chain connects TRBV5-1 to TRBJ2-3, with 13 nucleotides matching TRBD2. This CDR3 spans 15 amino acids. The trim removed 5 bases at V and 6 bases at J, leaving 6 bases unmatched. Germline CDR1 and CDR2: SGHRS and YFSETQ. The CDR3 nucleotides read TGCGCCAGCAGGATGACTAGCGGGGGGTTTGATACGCAGTATTTT. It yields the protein CASRMTSGGFDTQYF.

The CDR3, as DNA: TGTGCCATATCCAGCGGGACTCTCTACGAGCAGTACTTC. Translation: CAISSGTLYEQYF. The chain carries TRBV15 and TRBJ2-7; 7 bases are shared with TRBD2. Germline lookup yields CDR1 LNHNV and CDR2 YYDKDF (reference sequence). V trimming: 10 bases; J trimming: 3 bases; junction bases outside the gene matches: 9. CDR3 length: 13 amino acids.

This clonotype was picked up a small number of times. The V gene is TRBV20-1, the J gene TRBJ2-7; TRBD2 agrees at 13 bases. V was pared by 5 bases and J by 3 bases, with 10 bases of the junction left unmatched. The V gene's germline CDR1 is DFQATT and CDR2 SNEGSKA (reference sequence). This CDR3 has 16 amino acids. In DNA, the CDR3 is TGCAGTGCTCGTACTAGCGGGAGGGCCCGAGTCTACGAGCAGTACTTC. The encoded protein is CSARTSGRARVYEQYF.

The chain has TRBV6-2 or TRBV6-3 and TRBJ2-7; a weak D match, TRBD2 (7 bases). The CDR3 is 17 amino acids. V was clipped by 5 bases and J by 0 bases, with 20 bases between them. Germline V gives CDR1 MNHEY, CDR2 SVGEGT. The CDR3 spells CASSPRGRGNPSYEQYF. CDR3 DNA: TGTGCCAGCAGTCCGCGGGGGCGGGGAAACCCCTCCTACGAGCAGTACTTC.

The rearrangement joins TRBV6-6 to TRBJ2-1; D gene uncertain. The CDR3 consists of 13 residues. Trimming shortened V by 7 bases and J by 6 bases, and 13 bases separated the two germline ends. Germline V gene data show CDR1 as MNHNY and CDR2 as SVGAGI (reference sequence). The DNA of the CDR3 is TGTGCCAGCACCTCGGGCGGCAGCAATGAGCAGTTCTTC. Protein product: CASTSGGSNEQFF.

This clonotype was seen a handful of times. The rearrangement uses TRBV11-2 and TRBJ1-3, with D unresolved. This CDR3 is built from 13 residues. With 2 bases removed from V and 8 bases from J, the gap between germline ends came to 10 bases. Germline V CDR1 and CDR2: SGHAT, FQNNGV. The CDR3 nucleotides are TGTGCCAGCAGCTTAAATGGAGAGGACACCATATATTTT. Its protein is CASSLNGEDTIYF.

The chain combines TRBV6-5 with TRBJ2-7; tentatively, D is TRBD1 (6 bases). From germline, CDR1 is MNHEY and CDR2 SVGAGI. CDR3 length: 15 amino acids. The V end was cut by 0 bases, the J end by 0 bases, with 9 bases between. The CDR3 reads CASSYSGDNSYEQYF. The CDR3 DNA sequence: TGTGCCAGCAGTTACTCGGGGGACAACTCCTACGAGCAGTACTTC.

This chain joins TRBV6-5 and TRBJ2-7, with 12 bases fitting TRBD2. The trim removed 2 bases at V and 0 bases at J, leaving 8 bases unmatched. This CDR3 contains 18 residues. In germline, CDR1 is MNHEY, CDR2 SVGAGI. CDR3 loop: CASSYLPGLAGSSYEQYF. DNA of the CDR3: TGTGCCAGCAGTTACCTCCCCGGACTAGCGGGAAGCTCCTACGAGCAGTACTTC.

For the CDR3, the DNA is TGTGCCAGCAGTCTTTACTCAACAGGTTTAAGCAATCAGCCCCAGCATTTT. Translated, it gives CASSLYSTGLSNQPQHF. The chain couples TRBV27 to TRBJ1-5, with D possibly being TRBD1 (5 bases). This CDR3 has 17 amino acids. Germline V gene lookup returns CDR1 MNHEY and CDR2 SMNVEV (reference sequence). Trimming cost V 5 bases and J 1 base, with 18 bases left between them.

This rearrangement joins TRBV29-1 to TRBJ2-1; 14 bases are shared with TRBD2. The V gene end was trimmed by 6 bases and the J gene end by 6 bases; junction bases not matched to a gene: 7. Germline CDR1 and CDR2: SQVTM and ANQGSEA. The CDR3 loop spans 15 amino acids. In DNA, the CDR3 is TGCAGCGTCCGGGGGACTAGCGGGAGTGCCAATGAGCAGTTCTTC. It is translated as CSVRGTSGSANEQFF.

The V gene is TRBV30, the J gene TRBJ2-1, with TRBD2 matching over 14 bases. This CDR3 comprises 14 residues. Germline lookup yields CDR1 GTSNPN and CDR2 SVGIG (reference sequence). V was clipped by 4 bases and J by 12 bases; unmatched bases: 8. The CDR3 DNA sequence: TGTGCCTGGACCGTCGGACTAGCGGGGGGTGGGCAGTTCTTC. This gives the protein CAWTVGLAGGGQFF.

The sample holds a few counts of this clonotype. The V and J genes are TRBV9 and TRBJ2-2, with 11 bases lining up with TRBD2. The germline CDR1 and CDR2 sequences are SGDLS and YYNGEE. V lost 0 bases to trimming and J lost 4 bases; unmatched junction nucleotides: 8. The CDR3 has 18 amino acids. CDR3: CASSVADSGRAGTGELFF. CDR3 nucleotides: TGTGCCAGCAGCGTAGCTGATAGCGGGAGGGCTGGCACCGGGGAGCTGTTTTTT.

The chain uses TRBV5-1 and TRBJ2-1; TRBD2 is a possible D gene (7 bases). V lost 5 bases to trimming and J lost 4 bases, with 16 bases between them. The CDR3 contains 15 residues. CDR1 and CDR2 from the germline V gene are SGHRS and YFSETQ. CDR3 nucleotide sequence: TGCGCCAGCAGAAAGGGGGAGGGAGCTTACAATGAGCAGTTCTTC. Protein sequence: CASRKGEGAYNEQFF.

In DNA, the CDR3 is TGCAGCGTCCCGGGACTAGCGGGGGACACAGATACGCAGTATTTT. Encoded protein: CSVPGLAGDTDTQYF. V gene TRBV20-1 combines with J gene TRBJ2-3; the match to TRBD2 covers 14 bases. The CDR3 covers 15 residues. CDR1 and CDR2 from the germline V gene are DFQATT and SNEGSKA (reference sequence).

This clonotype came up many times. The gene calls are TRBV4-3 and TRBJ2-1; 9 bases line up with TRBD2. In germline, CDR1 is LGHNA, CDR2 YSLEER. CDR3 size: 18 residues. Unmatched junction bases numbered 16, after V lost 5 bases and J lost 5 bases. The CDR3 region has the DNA TGCGCCAGCAGCGTTGCGGTAGCGGGAGAAGGAAGGCACAATGAGCAGTTCTTC. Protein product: CASSVAVAGEGRHNEQFF.

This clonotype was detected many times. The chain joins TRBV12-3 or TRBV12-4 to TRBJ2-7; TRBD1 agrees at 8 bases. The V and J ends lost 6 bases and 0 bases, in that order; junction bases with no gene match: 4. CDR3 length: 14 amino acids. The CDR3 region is CASRPGGPSYEQYF. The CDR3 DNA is TGTGCCAGCAGGCCAGGGGGCCCCTCCTACGAGCAGTACTTC.

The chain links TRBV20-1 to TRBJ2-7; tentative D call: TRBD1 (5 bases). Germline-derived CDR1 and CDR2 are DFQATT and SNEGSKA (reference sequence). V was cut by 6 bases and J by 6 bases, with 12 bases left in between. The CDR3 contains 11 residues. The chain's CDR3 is CSAPLQGEQYF. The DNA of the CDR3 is TGCAGTGCCCCCCTGCAGGGCGAGCAGTACTTC.